Detailed here is one TCR beta chain. The data derive from a study of shared clonotypes between healthy human individuals. The CDR3 is 15 residues long. The V segment lost 6 bases and the J segment 3 bases; nucleotides outside the gene matches: 6. CDR1 LNHDA and CDR2 SQIVND come from the germline V gene (reference sequence). Profiling relied on immunoSEQ multiplex PCR, and the TCRdb table lists in-frame clones only, not all of them. The sample carries hundreds of thousands of clones, approximately 96% recorded once. The naive CD8 subset, CD45RO-negative cells positively selected for CCR7, excluded terminally differentiated effector memory CD45RA+ cells.

The sequencing input was naive CD8+ T cells sorted from blood. V usage is TRBV19 and J usage is TRBJ2-7, with 12 positions matching TRBD1. The sequence was obtained from a woman in her thirties in good health. The CDR3 sequence: CASSPGQGARYEQYF. The CDR3 DNA sequence: TGTGCCAGTAGCCCGGGACAGGGGGCGCGCTACGAGCAGTACTTC.